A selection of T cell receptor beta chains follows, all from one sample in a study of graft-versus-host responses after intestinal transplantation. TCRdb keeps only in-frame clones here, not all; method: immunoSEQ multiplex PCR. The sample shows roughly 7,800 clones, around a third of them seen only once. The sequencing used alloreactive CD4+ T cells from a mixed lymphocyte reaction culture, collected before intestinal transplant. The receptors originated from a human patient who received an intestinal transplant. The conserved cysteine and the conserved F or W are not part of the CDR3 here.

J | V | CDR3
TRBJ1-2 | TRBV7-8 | ASSSQRGAMLGYT
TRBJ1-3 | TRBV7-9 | ASSTDGNTIY
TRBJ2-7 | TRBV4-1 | ASSLDRGSYEQY
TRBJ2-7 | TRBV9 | ASSVKGHSYEQY
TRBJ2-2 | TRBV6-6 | ASSTGLAAGELF
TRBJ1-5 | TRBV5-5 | ASSWGGSGNQPQH
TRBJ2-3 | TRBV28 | ASIRDPTDTQY
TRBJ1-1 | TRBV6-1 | ASGRELVSEAF
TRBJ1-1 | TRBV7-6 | ASSFHTRGLPTEAF
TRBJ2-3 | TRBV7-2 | ASSLGTGTDTQY
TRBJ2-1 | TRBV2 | ASTRQGSFELPYNEQF
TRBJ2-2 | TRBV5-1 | ASSLEGGNTGELF
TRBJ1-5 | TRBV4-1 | ASSPRTGGTQPQH
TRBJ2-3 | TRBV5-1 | ASRRDYTDTQY
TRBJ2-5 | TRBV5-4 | ASTPEPRAGGGETQY
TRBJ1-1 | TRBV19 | ASTRTGWTEAF
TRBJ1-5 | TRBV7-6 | ASSQHQAGQPQH
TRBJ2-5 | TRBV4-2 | ASSRGGGLAGQETQY
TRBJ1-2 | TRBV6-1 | ASSYNRGRGYT
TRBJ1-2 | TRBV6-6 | ASSVTSNYGYT
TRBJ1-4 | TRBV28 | ATSIRDREF
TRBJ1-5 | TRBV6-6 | ASKKTGSNQPQH
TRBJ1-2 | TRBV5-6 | ASSLGTGVHRGYT
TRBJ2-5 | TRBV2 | ASSAGLAGGLETQY
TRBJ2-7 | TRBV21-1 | ASSSHRGLLPG
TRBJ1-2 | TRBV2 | ASSVDRGYYGYT
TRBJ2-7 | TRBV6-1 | ASSHTEILY
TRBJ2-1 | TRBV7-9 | ASNLRTGGRFEQF
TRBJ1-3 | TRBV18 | ASSPPFLVRRGNTIY
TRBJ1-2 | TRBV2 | ASSWTGVFRGYT
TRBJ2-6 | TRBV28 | ASRPGTGTGANVLT
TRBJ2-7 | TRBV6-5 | ASSSRLGEQY
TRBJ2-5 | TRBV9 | ASSVGGTLRAETQY
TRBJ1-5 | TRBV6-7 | ASSSPDRDGQPQH
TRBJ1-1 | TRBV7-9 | ASSPRGRGMNTEAF
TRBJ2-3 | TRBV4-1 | ASSQEGLARFFTQVPDTQY
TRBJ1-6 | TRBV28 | ASSGRQGVSPLH
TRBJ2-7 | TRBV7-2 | ASSFSDRSSD
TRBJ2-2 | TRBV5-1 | ASSLLTGYNTGELF
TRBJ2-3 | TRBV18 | ASSPYTAGAGDTQY
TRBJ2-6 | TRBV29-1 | SVLVGLAYKSRANVLT
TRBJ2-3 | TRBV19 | ASSLRGGTHTDTQY
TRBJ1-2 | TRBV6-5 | ASSYSPGWYGYT
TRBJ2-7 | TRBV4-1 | ASSLPGGTYEQY